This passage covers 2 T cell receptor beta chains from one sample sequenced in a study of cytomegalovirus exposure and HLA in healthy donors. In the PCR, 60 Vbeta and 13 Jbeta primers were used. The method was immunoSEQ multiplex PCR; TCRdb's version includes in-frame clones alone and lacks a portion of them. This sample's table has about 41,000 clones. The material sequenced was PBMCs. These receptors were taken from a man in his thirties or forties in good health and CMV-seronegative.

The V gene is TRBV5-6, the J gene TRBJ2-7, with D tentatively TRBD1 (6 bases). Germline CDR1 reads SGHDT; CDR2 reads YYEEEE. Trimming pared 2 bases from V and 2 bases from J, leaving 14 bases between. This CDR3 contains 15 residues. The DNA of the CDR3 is TGTGCCAGCAGCTTCTCCTTGTCAGGGGCCTACGAGCAGTACTTC. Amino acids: CASSFSLSGAYEQYF.

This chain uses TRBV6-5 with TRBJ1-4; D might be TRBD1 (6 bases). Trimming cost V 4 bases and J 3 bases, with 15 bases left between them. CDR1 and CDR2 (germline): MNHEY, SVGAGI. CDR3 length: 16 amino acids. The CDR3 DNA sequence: TGTGCCAGCAGTTCCCCTGGACAGATCGCTAATGAAAAACTGTTTTTT. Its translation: CASSSPGQIANEKLFF.